What follows are 27 T cell receptor beta chains derived from one specimen sequenced in a study of blood T cell repertoires in COVID-19. Here immunoSEQ multiplex PCR was the method, and the copy in TCRdb shows in-frame clones only, minus some. The profile shows about 21,000 clones, about four fifths of them singletons. Material for sequencing was peripheral blood. The receptors were gathered from a human donor in a cohort sampled during active COVID-19.

The chain couples TRBV10-1 to TRBJ2-2, with D tentatively TRBD1 (5 bases). Germline assignment: CDR1 WNHNN and CDR2 SYGVQD (reference sequence). The V gene lost 2 bases and the J gene lost 2 bases, with 9 bases spanning the gap. CDR3 length: 15 amino acids. The DNA of the CDR3 is TGCGCCAGCAGTGAGGGGGCAGGAAACACCGGGGAGCTGTTTTTT. Amino acid sequence: CASSEGAGNTGELFF.

V usage is TRBV7-9 and J usage is TRBJ2-5; 7 nucleotides line up with TRBD2. The CDR3 runs to 14 residues. Per germline, CDR1 SEHNR and CDR2 FQNEAQ (reference sequence). Trimming removed 4 bases from V and 1 base from J; junction bases left unmatched: 3. CDR3 in DNA: TGTGCCAGCAGCTCCAGCGGGGCCCAAGAGACCCAGTACTTC. Translation: CASSSSGAQETQYF.

This chain links TRBV5-1 with TRBJ2-3; 7 nucleotides agree with TRBD2. The CDR3 is made up of 18 amino acids. Germline V gene lookup returns CDR1 SGHRS and CDR2 YFSETQ. The junction had 17 bases not matched to a gene; V was cut back by 4 bases and J by 3 bases. The CDR3 sequence: CASSPEMERGRRTDTQYF. CDR3 coding DNA: TGCGCCAGCAGCCCGGAGATGGAGCGGGGTCGAAGGACAGATACGCAGTATTTT.

The chain is built from TRBV14 and TRBJ1-6, with D uncertain. Per germline, CDR1 SGHDN and CDR2 FVKESK. V was clipped by 0 bases and J by 4 bases, with 7 bases between them. The CDR3 is 15 amino acids. CDR3 protein: CASSQDLLYNSPLHF. CDR3 DNA: TGTGCCAGCAGCCAAGATTTACTATATAATTCACCCCTCCACTTT.

The V gene is TRBV6-5, the J gene TRBJ1-6; D is unresolved. Trimming cost V 3 bases and J 0 bases, with 9 bases left between them. The CDR3 extends over 16 amino acids. Per the germline V gene, CDR1 is MNHEY and CDR2 is SVGAGI. As DNA, the CDR3 is TGTGCCAGCAGTTATCAAGAGAGCTCCTATAATTCACCCCTCCACTTT. This gives the protein CASSYQESSYNSPLHF.

The V and J genes are TRBV7-8 and TRBJ1-5; TRBD1 matches at 8 bases. The germline gives CDR1 SGHVS, CDR2 FQNEAQ. The CDR3 is 18 residues long. J lost 0 bases, V lost 1 base, and 8 bases had no gene match. The CDR3 DNA follows: TGTGCCAGCAGCTTAGATAGGACAGGGTTCCCTAGCAATCAGCCCCAGCATTTT. Protein sequence: CASSLDRTGFPSNQPQHF. Full variable domain (missing parts from reference TRBV7-8 and TRBJ1-5): GAGVSQSPRYKVAKRGQDVALRCDPISGHVSLFWYQQALGQGPEFLTYFQNEAQLDKSGLPSDRFFAERPEGSVSTLKIQRTQQEDSAVYLCASSLDRTGFPSNQPQHFGDGTRLSIL.

This clone was recorded only once. The V and J genes are TRBV18 and TRBJ1-4; 7 nucleotides agree with TRBD1. Germline CDR1 and CDR2: KGHSH and LQKENI. The V segment lost 6 bases and the J segment 7 bases; nucleotides outside the gene matches: 11. The CDR3 extends over 15 amino acids. The CDR3 DNA reads TGTGCCAGCTCCGGAAACAAGGGGGCCGGTGAAAAACTGTTTTTT. Translating it yields CASSGNKGAGEKLFF.

The chain combines TRBV3-1 (or the pseudogene TRBV3-2) with TRBJ1-3; TRBD1 agrees at 7 bases. This CDR3 spans 16 amino acids. Looked up from germline, CDR1 is LGHDT and CDR2 is YNNKEL (reference sequence). V lost 4 bases to trimming and J lost 4 bases; unmatched junction nucleotides: 10. The CDR3 DNA follows: TGTGCCAGCAGCCCTGGCGGGACAGTATCAGGAAACACCATATATTTT. Translation: CASSPGGTVSGNTIYF.

V usage is TRBV19 and J usage is TRBJ1-4; D gene unclear. Germline values: CDR1 LNHDA, CDR2 SQIVND (reference sequence). This CDR3 is built from 15 residues. Deletions cut 1 base from V and 6 bases from J, with 12 bases between. CDR3 in DNA: TGTGCCAGTAGTATAGGTGGCGTAGCAGATGAAAAACTGTTTTTT. It codes for CASSIGGVADEKLFF.

The rearrangement joins TRBV28 to TRBJ2-7, with TRBD2 as a possible D gene (6 bases). The CDR3 runs 17 residues. CDR1 is MDHEN and CDR2 is SYDVKM in the germline V gene. V gave up 5 bases and J gave up 2 bases, with 22 bases separating them. Here the CDR3 reads CASSPPWGGGVAYEQYF. The CDR3 DNA reads TGTGCCAGCAGTCCGCCCTGGGGTGGCGGGGTCGCCTACGAGCAGTACTTC. Full variable domain (missing parts from reference TRBV28 and TRBJ2-7): DVKVTQSSRYLVKRTGEKVFLECVQDMDHENMFWYRQDPGLGLRLIYFSYDVKMKEKGDIPEGYSVSREKKERFSLILESASTNQTSMYLCASSPPWGGGVAYEQYFGPGTRLTVT.

The chain carries TRBV9 and TRBJ2-3, with D possibly TRBD2 on 6 matching bases. The CDR3 sequence is 14 residues long. V shed 3 bases and J shed 6 bases, with 14 bases lying between them. Germline lookup yields CDR1 SGDLS and CDR2 YYNGEE. This CDR3 reads CASSGGDLADTQYF. The CDR3 region has the DNA TGTGCCAGCAGCGGAGGGGATCTAGCGGATACGCAGTATTTT.

V gene TRBV11-3 combines with J gene TRBJ2-7; tentative D call: TRBD1 (6 bases). The CDR3 contains 15 residues. V lost 2 bases to trimming and J lost 2 bases, with 13 bases between them. Germline CDR1 is SGHNT and CDR2 is YENEEA. CDR3 sequence reads: CASSLRQGLPYEQYF. CDR3 coding DNA: TGTGCCAGCAGCTTAAGGCAGGGGCTCCCCTACGAGCAGTACTTC.

The V and J genes are TRBV19 and TRBJ1-4; D possibly corresponds to TRBD1 (6 bases). The CDR3 sequence is 15 residues long. Trimming took 4 bases from V and 7 from J, leaving 16 bases between them. Germline values: CDR1 LNHDA, CDR2 SQIVND (reference sequence). CDR3 region: CASSREGGPPEKLFF. The CDR3 bases are TGTGCCAGTAGTAGGGAGGGGGGCCCGCCTGAAAAACTGTTTTTT.

The genes are TRBV30 and TRBJ2-7; TRBD1 agrees at 9 bases. The CDR3 is 13 residues long. V lost 4 bases to trimming and J lost 5 bases; unmatched junction nucleotides: 6. Germline V CDR1 and CDR2: GTSNPN, SVGIG (reference sequence). CDR3 in amino acids: CAWTGTGYHEQYF. Here the CDR3 DNA reads TGTGCCTGGACCGGGACAGGGTACCACGAGCAGTACTTC.

The CDR3 loop is CASKSGTGGTEAFF. The CDR3 DNA follows: TGTGCCAGCAAATCCGGGACAGGGGGCACTGAAGCTTTCTTT. The V call is TRBV2, the J call TRBJ1-1; 11 bases agree with TRBD1. This CDR3 region has 14 residues. With V trimmed by 7 bases and J by 4 bases, 5 bases remained unmatched. The V gene's germline CDR1 is SNHLY and CDR2 FYNNEI.

This clone has only a few counts. The sample carries other DNA sequences with the same CDR3. This chain joins TRBV3-1 (or the pseudogene TRBV3-2) and TRBJ1-2, with 8 nucleotides matching TRBD1. This CDR3 has 14 residues. In germline, CDR1 is LGHDT, CDR2 YNNKEL (reference sequence). V was clipped by 4 bases and J by 4 bases; unmatched bases: 5. CDR3 sequence (DNA): TGTGCCAGCAGCCCCAGACAGGGGTCCTATGGCTACACCTTC. It encodes CASSPRQGSYGYTF.

The chain combines TRBV30 with TRBJ1-1; D is possibly TRBD1 (5 bases). The length of the CDR3 is 15 residues. Per germline, CDR1 GTSNPN and CDR2 SVGIG (reference sequence). Trimming shortened V by 2 bases and J by 0 bases, and 13 bases separated the two germline ends. CDR3 sequence: CAWSPGGGLNTEAFF. The DNA for the CDR3 is TGTGCCTGGAGTCCTGGGGGGGGATTGAACACTGAAGCTTTCTTT. Supplemented by reference TRBV30 and TRBJ1-1, the full variable domain reads SQTIHQWPATLVQPVGSPLSLECTVEGTSNPNLYWYRQAAGRGLQLLFYSVGIGQISSEVPQNLSASRPQDRQFILSSKKLLLSDSGFYLCAWSPGGGLNTEAFFGQGTRLTVV.

V is TRBV11-2 and J is TRBJ2-2; 7 bases are shared with TRBD1. This CDR3 has 17 residues. Germline trimming cut 4 bases from V and 1 base from J; bases unmatched to any gene: 9. Per germline, CDR1 SGHAT and CDR2 FQNNGV. This chain's CDR3 is CASSYGLGQLNTGELFF. The CDR3 DNA reads TGTGCCAGCAGCTACGGTCTGGGACAGCTGAACACCGGGGAGCTGTTTTTT.

A single count supports this clone. The chain combines TRBV28 with TRBJ2-2; 10 nucleotides agree with TRBD2. Germline V lookup: CDR1 MDHEN, CDR2 SYDVKM. The CDR3 length is 18 residues. V gave up 4 bases and J gave up 0 bases; unmatched junction bases: 8. The CDR3 region is CASSSQASGGPNTGELFF. CDR3 DNA: TGTGCCAGCAGTTCTCAGGCTAGCGGGGGTCCGAACACCGGGGAGCTGTTTTTT.

V is TRBV6-4 and J is TRBJ1-1; TRBD1 aligns across 7 bases. V trimming: 4 bases; J trimming: 2 bases; junction bases outside the gene matches: 7. In germline, CDR1 is MRHNA, CDR2 SNTAGT. The CDR3 extends over 15 amino acids. DNA for the CDR3: TGTGCCAGCAGTGTATCCGGGACAGACAACACTGAAGCTTTCTTT. Its translation is CASSVSGTDNTEAFF.

Here the CDR3 DNA reads TGTGCCAGCAGTGGGGGGGAGCGCGACCCAGATACGCAGTATTTT. This translates into CASSGGERDPDTQYF. The chain links TRBV7-9 to TRBJ2-3; 7 bases fit TRBD2. This CDR3 region has 15 residues. Germline CDR1 is SEHNR and CDR2 is FQNEAQ (reference sequence). Trimming removed 6 bases from V and 4 bases from J; junction bases left unmatched: 10. The entire variable domain, with the rest obtained from reference TRBV7-9 and TRBJ2-3, is as follows: DTGVSQNPRHKITKRGQNVTFRCDPISEHNRLYWYRQTLGQGPEFLTYFQNEAQLEKSRLLSDRFSAERPKGSFSTLEIQRTEQGDSAMYLCASSGGERDPDTQYFGPGTRLTVL.

This sequence joins TRBV15 and TRBJ2-2; 10 bases line up with TRBD2. CDR1 and CDR2 from the germline V gene are LNHNV and YYDKDF (reference sequence). V trimming: 0 bases; J trimming: 6 bases; junction bases outside the gene matches: 4. The CDR3 has 16 amino acids. The chain's CDR3 is CATSRELAGLAGELFF. CDR3 coding DNA: TGTGCCACCAGCAGAGAACTAGCGGGGTTGGCCGGGGAGCTGTTTTTT.

The rearrangement joins TRBV7-2 to TRBJ2-4, with a tentative D call TRBD2 (5 bases). Germline V lookup: CDR1 SGHTA, CDR2 FQGNSA. This CDR3 region has 13 residues. Trimming cost V 5 bases and J 7 bases, with 12 bases left between them. As DNA, the CDR3 is TGTGCCAGCAGCCGGGAACTGCTGAACATTCAGTACTTC. It yields the protein CASSRELLNIQYF.

V usage is TRBV4-3 and J usage is TRBJ2-1; unclear D gene. From germline, CDR1 is LGHNA and CDR2 YSLEER. Trimming removed 0 bases from V and 4 bases from J, with 4 bases in between. The CDR3 loop spans 13 amino acids. The CDR3 DNA follows: TGCGCCAGCAGCCAAGAGCGGTACAATGAGCAGTTCTTC. This encodes CASSQERYNEQFF.

This chain uses TRBV6-2 or TRBV6-3 with TRBJ1-4, with TRBD1 matching over 7 bases. CDR3 size: 20 residues. The germline CDR1 and CDR2 sequences are MNHEY and SVGEGT. Unmatched junction bases numbered 26, after V lost 5 bases and J lost 8 bases. The CDR3 sequence is CASSKDRAKLSSYGGEKLFF. The CDR3 DNA follows: TGTGCCAGCAGTAAAGACAGGGCGAAGCTTTCATCATACGGCGGAGAAAAACTGTTTTTT.

CDR3 coding DNA: TGTGCCAGCAGCCCTAGTTCGGCCCAGTACTTC. As protein: CASSPSSAQYF. J is TRBJ2-5 and V is TRBV7-8; D is unresolved. This CDR3 is 11 amino acids long. V lost 5 bases, J lost 9 bases, and 10 bases lay in between. CDR1 is SGHVS, CDR2 FQNEAQ, per germline.

The rearrangement uses TRBV7-9 and TRBJ2-3; the D is unclear. CDR3 length: 17 residues. Germline V gene sequence: CDR1 SEHNR, CDR2 FQNEAQ (reference sequence). Trimming removed 1 base from V and 4 bases from J, with 18 bases in between. The CDR3 spells CASSLGPVRVWADTQYF. Written as DNA, the CDR3 is TGTGCCAGCAGCTTAGGGCCGGTTCGGGTTTGGGCAGATACGCAGTATTTT. Filled out from reference TRBV7-9 and TRBJ2-3, the complete variable domain reads DTGVSQNPRHKITKRGQNVTFRCDPISEHNRLYWYRQTLGQGPEFLTYFQNEAQLEKSRLLSDRFSAERPKGSFSTLEIQRTEQGDSAMYLCASSLGPVRVWADTQYFGPGTRLTVL.